Following are 16 T cell receptor beta chains from one sample sequenced in a study of control samples from healthy donors and cancer patients. The assay was immunoSEQ multiplex PCR, and TCRdb's table has in-frame clones only and misses some. The top ten clones hold 1% to 1.4% of a sample with about 120,000 clones, 80% to 90% of them seen once. The specimen was PBMCs. These receptors came from a woman aged 50 to 60 with colorectal cancer.

The gene calls are TRBV10-2 and TRBJ2-3; possible D gene TRBD2, 6 bases. The V end was cut by 3 bases, the J end by 0 bases, with 10 bases between. CDR1 is WSHSY, CDR2 SAAADI, per germline. The length of the CDR3 is 15 residues. CDR3 sequence (DNA): TGCGCCAGCAGTGAATTGCGGGATAGCACAGATACGCAGTATTTT. Translating gives CASSELRDSTDTQYF.

This clone was seen only once. The chain has TRBV6-5 and TRBJ1-5; D is unresolved. Trimming took off 2 bases at V and 2 bases at J, with 10 bases between the two ends. Germline V gene sequence: CDR1 MNHEY, CDR2 SVGAGI. This CDR3 region has 15 residues. The CDR3 nucleotides read TGTGCCAGCAGTTACGGGCACGGTGGCAATCAGCCCCAGCATTTT. This gives the protein CASSYGHGGNQPQHF.

The genes are TRBV19 and TRBJ1-5; D might be TRBD1 (5 bases). This CDR3 spans 14 amino acids. V lost 3 bases and J 6 bases, leaving 12 bases between the germline ends. Germline CDR1 is LNHDA and CDR2 is SQIVND (reference sequence). The CDR3 DNA reads as TGTGCCAGTAGTATGGGGCAGGGATCTCAGCCCCAGCATTTT. This encodes CASSMGQGSQPQHF.

The genes are TRBV5-1 and TRBJ2-7, with 11 positions matching TRBD2. The trim removed 0 bases at V and 7 bases at J, leaving 15 bases unmatched. Germline loops: CDR1 SGHRS, CDR2 YFSETQ. CDR3 length: 18 amino acids. CDR3 DNA sequence: TGCGCCAGCAGCTTGGTTTCGGGACTAGCGGCGATATTAAGGGAGCAGTACTTC. Protein: CASSLVSGLAAILREQYF.

This chain uses TRBV18 with TRBJ1-1; D uncertain. Trimming removed 3 bases from V and 1 base from J, with 6 bases in between. Germline assignment: CDR1 KGHSH and CDR2 LQKENI. The CDR3 sequence is 13 residues long. The CDR3 protein is CASSPSKNTEAFF. The CDR3 nucleotides read TGTGCCAGCTCACCGAGCAAGAACACTGAAGCTTTCTTT.

The chain joins TRBV9 to TRBJ1-2; 9 nucleotides align to TRBD1. Germline assignment: CDR1 SGDLS and CDR2 YYNGEE. The CDR3 has 14 residues. J was trimmed by 2 bases and V by 4 bases; bases with no gene match: 3. CDR3 in amino acids: CASSPGTGNYGYTF. The DNA of the CDR3 is TGTGCCAGCAGCCCCGGGACAGGGAACTATGGCTACACCTTC.

Details on this clone: The sample contains more than one DNA sequence encoding this CDR3. This chain joins TRBV2 and TRBJ2-1; 10 bases map to TRBD2. The CDR3 length is 16 residues. The ends lost 9 bases at V and 5 bases at J; junction bases unmatched: 13. From germline, CDR1 is SNHLY and CDR2 FYNNEI. The CDR3 region is CARGGASGGANNEQFF. CDR3 bases: TGTGCCAGAGGGGGGGCCAGCGGGGGGGCCAACAATGAGCAGTTCTTC.

The rearrangement links TRBV7-2 to TRBJ1-6; D unclear. Looked up from germline, CDR1 is SGHTA and CDR2 is FQGNSA. Trimming pared 1 base from V and 13 bases from J, leaving 11 bases between. CDR3 length: 13 residues. CDR3: CASSLEPRLPLHF. The CDR3 nucleotides read TGTGCCAGCAGCTTAGAACCCCGCCTCCCCCTCCACTTT.

This clone was observed a few times. The chain couples TRBV6-5 to TRBJ2-1, with a tentative D call TRBD1 (6 bases). V was pared by 4 bases and J by 7 bases, with 20 bases between. Per germline, CDR1 MNHEY and CDR2 SVGAGI. The CDR3 runs to 16 residues. The CDR3 DNA follows: TGTGCCAGCAGTTTACCCGGGGCCACGAGGGGGAATGAGCAGTTCTTC. It is translated as CASSLPGATRGNEQFF.

V gene TRBV7-3 combines with J gene TRBJ1-6, with D unresolved. Looked up from germline, CDR1 is SGHTA and CDR2 is FQGTGA. This CDR3 region has 13 residues. V lost 4 bases to trimming and J lost 4 bases, with 5 bases between them. As DNA, the CDR3 is TGTGCCAGCAGCTCGACGTATAATTCACCCCTCCACTTT. It encodes CASSSTYNSPLHF.

This chain connects TRBV19 to TRBJ2-5; 7 nucleotides match TRBD2. V lost 5 bases to trimming and J lost 5 bases; unmatched junction nucleotides: 8. The CDR3 consists of 14 residues. The germline V gene has CDR1 LNHDA and CDR2 SQIVND (reference sequence). CDR3 DNA: TGTGCCAGTAGTCTAAGACTAGCCGGGGAGACCCAGTACTTC. Translation gives CASSLRLAGETQYF.

The rearrangement links TRBV4-2 to TRBJ2-3; TRBD1 matches 8 bases. The J segment lost 5 bases and the V segment lost 6 bases, leaving 7 bases of the junction unmatched. In germline, CDR1 is LGHNA, CDR2 YNFKEQ. The CDR3 runs to 14 residues. CDR3 amino acids: CASSLGQGEDTQYF. The CDR3 DNA is TGTGCCAGCAGTCTCGGACAGGGAGAAGATACGCAGTATTTT.

V usage is TRBV19 and J usage is TRBJ1-2, with D perhaps TRBD1 (6 bases). With 4 bases removed from V and 4 bases from J, the gap between germline ends came to 22 bases. Germline V gives CDR1 LNHDA, CDR2 SQIVND (reference sequence). The CDR3 covers 17 residues. In DNA form, the CDR3 reads TGTGCCAGTAGTACTACCTCTGGAGGCACACAGGGCTATGGCTACACCTTC. Translating gives CASSTTSGGTQGYGYTF.

This rearrangement joins TRBV28 to TRBJ1-2; the D is unclear. The CDR3 runs to 14 residues. Deletions cut 2 bases from V and 8 bases from J, with 15 bases between. Per the germline V gene, CDR1 is MDHEN and CDR2 is SYDVKM. CDR3 bases: TGTGCCAGCAGTTTAGTCTCGGGGATGTTAGGCTACACCTTC. It is translated as CASSLVSGMLGYTF.

V is TRBV7-3 and J is TRBJ2-2, with D uncertain. V lost 0 bases, J lost 0 bases, and 14 bases lay in between. The germline V gene encodes CDR1 SGHTA and CDR2 FQGTGA. CDR3 size: 18 residues. CDR3: CASSLTAQSLANTGELFF. The DNA of the CDR3 is TGTGCCAGCAGCTTAACGGCACAGTCCCTCGCGAACACCGGGGAGCTGTTTTTT.

The V and J genes are TRBV10-3 and TRBJ1-1; perhaps TRBD1 as D (5 bases). The germline gives CDR1 ENHRY, CDR2 SYGVKD. CDR3 length equals 15 residues. Trimming stripped 3 bases from V and 1 base from J, with 12 bases between. Here the CDR3 reads CAISESGFGNTEAFF. CDR3 sequence (DNA): TGTGCCATCAGTGAATCAGGGTTTGGGAACACTGAAGCTTTCTTT.